This T cell receptor beta chain was obtained from a study of blood T cell repertoires in COVID-19. Study as a whole: Samples of COVID-19 (acute and convalescent) were obtained from the United States, Italy and Spain. Sources were T cells, B-cell-depleted T cells, or PBMCs; the material itself was cDNA or gDNA.

In the original analysis: For nucleated cells, counts were estimated from reference gene primer amplification. Generated by immunoSEQ multiplex PCR, the TCRdb table keeps only in-frame clones and is missing some. D and trimming come from the DNA, and the V and J calls and clone size come from that table. The table includes more than 250,000 clones, nearly 90% detected once. CDR1 is MNHEY and CDR2 is SVGEGT in the germline V gene. V shed 5 bases, J shed 3 bases, and the junction held 8 bases outside the gene matches. The CDR3 contains 17 residues. The chain carries TRBV6-2 or TRBV6-3 and TRBJ1-5; 12 bases map to TRBD1. The sequenced sample was peripheral blood. The TCR sequence derives from a human donor in a cohort sampled during active COVID-19. Here the CDR3 DNA reads TGTGCCAGCAGTCCCGGGACAGGGGGCTCGAACAATCAGCCCCAGCATTTT. Residues: CASSPGTGGSNNQPQHF.